This is a list of T cell receptor beta chains from one sample in a study of blood T cell repertoires in COVID-19. Only in-frame clones appear in the TCRdb table, and some are missing; sequencing was by immunoSEQ multiplex PCR. Seen here are 200,000 or so clones, more than 65% observed once, and the top ten hold approximately 2.3%. Sample: peripheral blood. The source is a middle-aged man who had recovered from COVID-19. Both conserved end residues are part of each CDR3. Fields, in order: clone size, D gene, V gene, J gene, CDR3 DNA, CDR3 protein. A D gene is named only where the DNA matches it firmly. The size entry is marked missing in some rows and otherwise reads once, few, many or a size class.

abundance: -
d_gene: -
v_gene: TRBV19
j_gene: TRBJ2-1
CDR3nt: TGTGCCAGTAGTATCTGGGGCCAGAGCTCCTACAATGAGCAGTTCTTC
CDR3aa: CASSIWGQSSYNEQFF

abundance: -
d_gene: TRBD2
v_gene: TRBV14
j_gene: TRBJ2-5
CDR3nt: TGTGCCAGCAGCCAAGAGTCAACCCTAGCGGGGAGCGAGACCCAGTACTTC
CDR3aa: CASSQESTLAGSETQYF

abundance: -
d_gene: TRBD1
v_gene: TRBV2
j_gene: TRBJ2-3
CDR3nt: TGTGCCAGCAGGGGGACAGGTGGGTCAGATACGCAGTATTTT
CDR3aa: CASRGTGGSDTQYF

abundance: -
d_gene: -
v_gene: TRBV7-2
j_gene: TRBJ2-3
CDR3nt: TGTGCCAGCAGCTCGCCGGGCACAGATACGCAGTATTTT
CDR3aa: CASSSPGTDTQYF

abundance: -
d_gene: -
v_gene: TRBV11-2
j_gene: TRBJ2-7
CDR3nt: TGTGCCAGCAGCTTAGGCGGTGGGAGGATCCCCTACGAGCAGTACTTC
CDR3aa: CASSLGGGRIPYEQYF

abundance: -
d_gene: TRBD2
v_gene: TRBV10-3
j_gene: TRBJ2-7
CDR3nt: TGTGCCACCAGACTAGCGGAAGCCGAGCAGTACTTC
CDR3aa: CATRLAEAEQYF

abundance: -
d_gene: TRBD2
v_gene: TRBV19
j_gene: TRBJ2-3
CDR3nt: TGTGCCAGTAGCGACTCTGGAGCGGGGGCTGAGGGAGATACGCAGTATTTT
CDR3aa: CASSDSGAGAEGDTQYF

abundance: -
d_gene: TRBD2
v_gene: TRBV7-2
j_gene: TRBJ2-1
CDR3nt: TGTGCCAGCAGCTTAGACACTAGCGGGGGGGCCGATGAGCAGTTCTTC
CDR3aa: CASSLDTSGGADEQFF

abundance: -
d_gene: TRBD1
v_gene: TRBV27
j_gene: TRBJ1-5
CDR3nt: TGTGCCAGCAGTTGGGGACAGGGGCGGTATCAGCCCCAGCATTTT
CDR3aa: CASSWGQGRYQPQHF

abundance: few
d_gene: -
v_gene: TRBV12-3/TRBV12-4
j_gene: TRBJ2-7
CDR3nt: TGTGCCAGCAGTTTGAAGCCGTCCTACGAGCAGTACTTC
CDR3aa: CASSLKPSYEQYF

abundance: -
d_gene: -
v_gene: TRBV24-1
j_gene: TRBJ2-1
CDR3nt: TGTGCCACCAGTGGGGCACAGGGCGCGGGTGAGCAGTTCTTC
CDR3aa: CATSGAQGAGEQFF

abundance: -
d_gene: -
v_gene: TRBV5-4
j_gene: TRBJ2-1
CDR3nt: TGTGCCAGCAGCTTCCACGGGGGTGAGCAGTTCTTC
CDR3aa: CASSFHGGEQFF

abundance: -
d_gene: -
v_gene: TRBV6-5
j_gene: TRBJ1-1
CDR3nt: TGTGCCAGCAGGCGAACTCGGTGGGGAGACACTGAAGCTTTCTTT
CDR3aa: CASRRTRWGDTEAFF

abundance: -
d_gene: TRBD1
v_gene: TRBV6-6
j_gene: TRBJ1-1
CDR3nt: TGTGCCAGCAGGGACCGGGACAGACTTAACACTGAAGCTTTCTTT
CDR3aa: CASRDRDRLNTEAFF

abundance: -
d_gene: -
v_gene: TRBV5-1
j_gene: TRBJ1-1
CDR3nt: TGCGCCAGCAGCTTACAGGCGGACACTGAAGCTTTCTTT
CDR3aa: CASSLQADTEAFF

abundance: -
d_gene: -
v_gene: TRBV4-1
j_gene: TRBJ2-1
CDR3nt: TGCGCCAGCAGCCACGACTCCTTTAGCAATGAGCAGTTCTTC
CDR3aa: CASSHDSFSNEQFF

abundance: -
d_gene: -
v_gene: TRBV6-5
j_gene: TRBJ1-4
CDR3nt: TGTGCCAGCAGTTACACCTCGGGACTCTTTGGCGAAAAACTGTTTTTT
CDR3aa: CASSYTSGLFGEKLFF

abundance: once
d_gene: -
v_gene: TRBV6-1
j_gene: TRBJ2-7
CDR3nt: TGTGCCAGCAGTGAAGCAGGGGGAAGGACCTACGAGCAGTACTTC
CDR3aa: CASSEAGGRTYEQYF

abundance: -
d_gene: TRBD1
v_gene: TRBV7-8
j_gene: TRBJ1-2
CDR3nt: TGTGCCAGCAGTTCGCATCGTCCATGGGACAGGGAGAGTACTAACTATGGCTACACCTTC
CDR3aa: CASSSHRPWDRESTNYGYTF

abundance: -
d_gene: -
v_gene: TRBV5-1
j_gene: TRBJ2-3
CDR3nt: TGCGCCAGCAGCATAGGAGACAGACCAAGCACAGATACGCAGTATTTT
CDR3aa: CASSIGDRPSTDTQYF

abundance: once
d_gene: -
v_gene: TRBV7-2
j_gene: TRBJ1-2
CDR3nt: TGTGCCAGCAGCTTAGACGGGTTTGGCTATGGCTACACCTTC
CDR3aa: CASSLDGFGYGYTF

abundance: -
d_gene: TRBD1
v_gene: TRBV19
j_gene: TRBJ1-4
CDR3nt: TGTGCCAGTAGGGGGTCGGGGACAGGGCGGGAAAAACTGTTTTTT
CDR3aa: CASRGSGTGREKLFF

abundance: few
d_gene: -
v_gene: TRBV27
j_gene: TRBJ1-5
CDR3nt: TGTGCCAGCAGACGGACTACCAATCAGCCCCAGCATTTT
CDR3aa: CASRRTTNQPQHF

abundance: many
d_gene: TRBD2
v_gene: TRBV27
j_gene: TRBJ2-2
CDR3nt: TGTGCCAGCACCAAAGCGGGAGGCCCCACCGGGGAGCTGTTTTTT
CDR3aa: CASTKAGGPTGELFF

abundance: -
d_gene: -
v_gene: TRBV5-4
j_gene: TRBJ1-2
CDR3nt: TGTGCCAGCAGCCTGCCGGGGTATGGCTACACCTTC
CDR3aa: CASSLPGYGYTF

abundance: once
d_gene: -
v_gene: TRBV24-1
j_gene: TRBJ1-1
CDR3nt: TGTGCCACCAGTGACCTCCAACAGGGACGGTTAATTACTGAAGCTTTCTTT
CDR3aa: CATSDLQQGRLITEAFF

abundance: -
d_gene: TRBD1
v_gene: TRBV11-2
j_gene: TRBJ1-3
CDR3nt: TGTGCCAGCAGCAATGACAGGGCCTCAGGAAACACCATATATTTT
CDR3aa: CASSNDRASGNTIYF

abundance: -
d_gene: TRBD2
v_gene: TRBV6-5
j_gene: TRBJ2-7
CDR3nt: TGTGCCAGCAGTCTCAGACTAGCGGACGACTACGAGCAGTACTTC
CDR3aa: CASSLRLADDYEQYF